Shown below are 4 T cell receptor beta chains from a single sample sequenced in a study of cytomegalovirus exposure and HLA in healthy donors (dated by TCRdb to 2016 to 2017). The method was the immunoSEQ multiplex PCR assay. For the multiplex PCR, a mixture combining 60 forward primers for TCR Vbeta segments and 13 reverse primers for TCR Jbeta segments was used. This is the immuneACCESS table as TCRdb keeps it, with only in-frame sequences that have V and J called. A part of the clones is gone; compared with another copy, unresolved V genes explain less than half, and the rest is unexplained. The sample includes around 100,000 clones, with roughly three quarters observed a single time. The ten largest clones represent under 3% of the sample. Specimen: PBMCs. The receptors stem from a woman in her late teens or twenties in good health and CMV-seropositive.

The chain couples TRBV2 to TRBJ2-1; 7 bases fit TRBD1. This CDR3 is 13 amino acids long. Germline V gene sequence: CDR1 SNHLY, CDR2 FYNNEI. Unmatched junction bases numbered 3, after V lost 3 bases and J lost 7 bases. This CDR3 reads CASSDGDSNEQFF. DNA for the CDR3: TGTGCCAGCAGTGACGGGGACAGTAATGAGCAGTTCTTC.

This chain uses TRBV27 with TRBJ2-6; 11 bases match TRBD2. Trimming cost V 6 bases and J 2 bases; bases outside gene matches: 18. Germline lookup yields CDR1 MNHEY and CDR2 SMNVEV (reference sequence). The CDR3 length is 21 residues. CDR3 nucleotides: TGTGCCAGCAGGGGGGCGGGGATAACGATACTAGCGGGAGCTGGGGCCAACGTCCTGACTTTC. Translation: CASRGAGITILAGAGANVLTF.

This chain uses TRBV28 with TRBJ1-2; tentatively, D is TRBD1 (5 bases). The germline V gene encodes CDR1 MDHEN and CDR2 SYDVKM. The CDR3 has 12 amino acids. Trimming took off 4 bases at V and 6 bases at J, with 9 bases between the two ends. The CDR3 DNA reads as TGTGCCAGCAGTTCGGGCAGGGATGGCTACACCTTC. Protein product: CASSSGRDGYTF.

The chain couples TRBV27 to TRBJ2-5; possible D gene TRBD2, 7 bases. CDR1 MNHEY and CDR2 SMNVEV come from the germline V gene (reference sequence). This CDR3 comprises 11 residues. Trimming removed 6 bases from V and 12 bases from J, with 14 bases in between. In DNA, the CDR3 is TGTGCCAGCAGAGCCGGGGGGCCGGAGTACTTC. Translating it yields CASRAGGPEYF.